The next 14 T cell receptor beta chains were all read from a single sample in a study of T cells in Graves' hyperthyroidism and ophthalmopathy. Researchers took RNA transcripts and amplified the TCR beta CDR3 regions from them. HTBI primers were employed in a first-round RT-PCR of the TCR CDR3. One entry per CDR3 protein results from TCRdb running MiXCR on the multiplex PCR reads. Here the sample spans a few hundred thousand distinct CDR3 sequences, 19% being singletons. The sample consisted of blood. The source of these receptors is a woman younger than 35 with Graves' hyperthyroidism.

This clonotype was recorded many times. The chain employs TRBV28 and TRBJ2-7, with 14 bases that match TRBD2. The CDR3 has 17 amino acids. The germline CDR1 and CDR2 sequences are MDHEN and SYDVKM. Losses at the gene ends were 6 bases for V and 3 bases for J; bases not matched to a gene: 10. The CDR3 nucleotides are TGTGCCAGCAGGGGGACCGGGACTAGCGGGGGTCTCTACGAGCAGTACTTC. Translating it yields CASRGTGTSGGLYEQYF.

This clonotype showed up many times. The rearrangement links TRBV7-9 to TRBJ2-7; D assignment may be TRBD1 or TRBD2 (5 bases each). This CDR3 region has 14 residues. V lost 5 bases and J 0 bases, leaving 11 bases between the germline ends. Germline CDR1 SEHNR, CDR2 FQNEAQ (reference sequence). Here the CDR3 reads CASSPGRTSYEQYF. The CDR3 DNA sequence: TGTGCCAGCAGCCCGGGACGGACCTCCTACGAGCAGTACTTC. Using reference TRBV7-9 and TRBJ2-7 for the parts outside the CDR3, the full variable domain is DTGVSQNPRHKITKRGQNVTFRCDPISEHNRLYWYRQTLGQGPEFLTYFQNEAQLEKSRLLSDRFSAERPKGSFSTLEIQRTEQGDSAMYLCASSPGRTSYEQYFGPGTRLTVT.

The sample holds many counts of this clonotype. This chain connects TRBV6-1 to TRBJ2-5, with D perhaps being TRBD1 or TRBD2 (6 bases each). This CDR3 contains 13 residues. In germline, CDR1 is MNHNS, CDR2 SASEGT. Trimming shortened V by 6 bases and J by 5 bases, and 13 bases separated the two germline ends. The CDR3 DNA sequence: TGTGCCAGCAGCCAACTAGGGGGGGAGACCCAGTACTTC. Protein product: CASSQLGGETQYF.

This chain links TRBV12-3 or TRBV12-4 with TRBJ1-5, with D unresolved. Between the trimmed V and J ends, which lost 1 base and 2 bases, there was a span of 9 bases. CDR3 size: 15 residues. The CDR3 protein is CASSLEGDGNQPQHF. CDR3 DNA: TGTGCCAGCAGTTTAGAGGGTGACGGCAATCAGCCCCAGCATTTT.

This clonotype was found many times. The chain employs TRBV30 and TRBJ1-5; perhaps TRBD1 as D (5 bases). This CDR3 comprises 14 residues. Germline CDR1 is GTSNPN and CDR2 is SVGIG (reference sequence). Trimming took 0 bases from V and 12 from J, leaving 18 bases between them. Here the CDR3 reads CAWSVWGSGTNQHF. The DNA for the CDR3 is TGTGCCTGGAGTGTATGGGGGTCTGGGACTAACCAGCATTTT. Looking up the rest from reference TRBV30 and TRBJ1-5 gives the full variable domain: SQTIHQWPATLVQPVGSPLSLECTVEGTSNPNLYWYRQAAGRGLQLLFYSVGIGQISSEVPQNLSASRPQDRQFILSSKKLLLSDSGFYLCAWSVWGSGTNQHFGDGTRLSIL.

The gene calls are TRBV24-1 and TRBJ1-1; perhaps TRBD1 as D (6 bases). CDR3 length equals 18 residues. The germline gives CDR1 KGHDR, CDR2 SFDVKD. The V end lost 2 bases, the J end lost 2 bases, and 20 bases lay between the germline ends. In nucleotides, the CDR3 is TGTGCCACCAGTGATTCTACCCCCGCGGGGGGCGGAAACACTGAAGCTTTCTTT. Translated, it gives CATSDSTPAGGGNTEAFF.

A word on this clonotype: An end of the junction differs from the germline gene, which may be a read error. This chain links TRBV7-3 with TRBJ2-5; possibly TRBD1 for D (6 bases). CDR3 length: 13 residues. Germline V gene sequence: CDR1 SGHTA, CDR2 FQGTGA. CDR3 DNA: TGTTCCAGCTGCTTCGAGCAGGGGGAGACCCAGTACTTC. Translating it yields CSSCFEQGETQYF.

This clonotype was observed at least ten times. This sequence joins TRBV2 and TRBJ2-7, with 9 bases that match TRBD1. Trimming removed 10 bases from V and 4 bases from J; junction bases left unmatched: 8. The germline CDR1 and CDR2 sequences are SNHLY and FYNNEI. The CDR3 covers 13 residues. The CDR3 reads CATKTGGGYEQYF. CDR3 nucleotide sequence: TGTGCCACCAAGACAGGGGGAGGTTACGAGCAGTACTTC. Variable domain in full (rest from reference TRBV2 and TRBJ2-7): EPEVTQTPSHQVTQMGQEVILRCVPISNHLYFYWYRQILGQKVEFLVSFYNNEISEKSEIFDDQFSVERPDGSNFTLKIRSTKLEDSAMYFCATKTGGGYEQYFGPGTRLTVT.

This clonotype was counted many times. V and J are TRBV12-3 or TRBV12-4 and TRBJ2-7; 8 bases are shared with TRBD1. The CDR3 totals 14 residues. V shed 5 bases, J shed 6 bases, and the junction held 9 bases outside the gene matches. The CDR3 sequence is CASSPLYRGSEQYF. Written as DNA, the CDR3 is TGTGCCAGCAGTCCCCTTTACAGGGGGAGCGAGCAGTACTTC.

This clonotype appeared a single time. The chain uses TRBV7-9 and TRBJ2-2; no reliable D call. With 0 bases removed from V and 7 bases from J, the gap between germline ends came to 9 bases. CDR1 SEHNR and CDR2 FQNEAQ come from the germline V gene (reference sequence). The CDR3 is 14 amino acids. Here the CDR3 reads CASSLASGDGELFF. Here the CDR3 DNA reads TGTGCCAGCAGCTTAGCGTCGGGCGACGGGGAGCTGTTTTTT.

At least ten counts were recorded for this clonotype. The CDR3 nucleotides read TGTGCCAGCAGTTACAGGGGTTACAATCAGCCCCAGCATTTT. Translating gives CASSYRGYNQPQHF. The gene calls are TRBV6-5 and TRBJ1-5; possible D gene TRBD1, 5 bases. The CDR3 has 14 amino acids. The germline CDR1 and CDR2 sequences are MNHEY and SVGAGI. Trimming removed 2 bases from V and 3 bases from J, with 8 bases in between.

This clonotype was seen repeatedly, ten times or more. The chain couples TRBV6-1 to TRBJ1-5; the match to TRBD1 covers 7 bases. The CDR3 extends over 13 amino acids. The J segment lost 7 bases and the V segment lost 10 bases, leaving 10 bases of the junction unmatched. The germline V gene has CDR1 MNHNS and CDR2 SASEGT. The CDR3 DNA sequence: TGTGCCACCTGGCAGGGGGGAACCCAGCCCCAGCATTTT. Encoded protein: CATWQGGTQPQHF.

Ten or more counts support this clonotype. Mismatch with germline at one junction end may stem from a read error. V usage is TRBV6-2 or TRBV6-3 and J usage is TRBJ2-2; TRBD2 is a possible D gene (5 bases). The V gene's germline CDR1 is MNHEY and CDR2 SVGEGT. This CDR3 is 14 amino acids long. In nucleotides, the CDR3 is TGTGCCTCCCGGGGTCCGGAGGTTACCGGGAAGCTGTTTTTT. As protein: CASRGPEVTGKLFF.

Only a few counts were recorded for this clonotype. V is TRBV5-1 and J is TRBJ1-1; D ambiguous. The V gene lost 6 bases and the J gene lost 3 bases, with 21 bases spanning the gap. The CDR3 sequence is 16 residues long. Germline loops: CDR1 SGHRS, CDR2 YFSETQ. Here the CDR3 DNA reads TGCGCCAGCAATGAGGTAGGGTGGAATATCTACACTGAAGCTTTCTTT. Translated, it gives CASNEVGWNIYTEAFF.